The rows below give T cell receptor beta chains drawn from one sample of a study of cytomegalovirus exposure and HLA in healthy donors. Produced via immunoSEQ multiplex PCR; TCRdb's table is partial and in-frame only. The sample consists of a few hundred thousand clones, over 90% of them appearing once. Sequencing used PBMCs. The receptor set was obtained from a girl aged 2 to 10 in good health and CMV-seronegative. CDR3s include the opening cysteine and the closing phenylalanine or tryptophan. D genes are given only for firm matches. Where a row states a size, it is once, few, many or the class of an expanded clone; other rows omit it.

j_gene: TRBJ1-2; v_gene: TRBV5-8; abundance: NA; d_gene: TRBD1; CDR3aa: CASSFELTSPGTGSGYGYTF; CDR3nt: TGTGCCAGCAGCTTTGAACTAACCAGTCCCGGGACAGGTTCGGGCTATGGCTACACCTTC
j_gene: TRBJ1-6; v_gene: TRBV30; abundance: NA; d_gene: TRBD1; CDR3aa: CAWAGQGTFSPLHF; CDR3nt: TGTGCCTGGGCCGGACAGGGAACGTTTTCACCCCTCCACTTT
j_gene: TRBJ2-1; v_gene: TRBV5-4; abundance: NA; d_gene: NA; CDR3aa: CASSSREKIEQFF; CDR3nt: TGTGCCAGCAGCTCCCGGGAGAAGATTGAGCAGTTCTTC
j_gene: TRBJ2-7; v_gene: TRBV7-9; abundance: NA; d_gene: TRBD1; CDR3aa: CASSSFRDRAYEQYF; CDR3nt: TGTGCCAGCAGCTCCTTCCGGGACAGAGCCTACGAGCAGTACTTC
j_gene: TRBJ2-7; v_gene: TRBV15; abundance: NA; d_gene: TRBD2; CDR3aa: CATSRMGLAGAYEQYF; CDR3nt: TGTGCCACCAGCAGAATGGGACTAGCGGGAGCGTATGAGCAGTACTTC
j_gene: TRBJ1-2; v_gene: TRBV28; abundance: NA; d_gene: TRBD1; CDR3aa: CASSPVRDRGKLNYGCTF; CDR3nt: TGTGCCAGCAGTCCGGTCCGGGACAGGGGAAAACTAAACTATGGCTGCACCTTC
j_gene: TRBJ1-1; v_gene: TRBV2; abundance: NA; d_gene: TRBD1; CDR3aa: CASRRDRGSAEAFF; CDR3nt: TGTGCCAGCAGAAGGGACAGGGGCTCGGCTGAAGCTTTCTTT
j_gene: TRBJ2-7; v_gene: TRBV23-1; abundance: NA; d_gene: NA; CDR3aa: CASSQPPAPGIYEQYF; CDR3nt: TGCGCCAGCAGTCAACCCCCAGCCCCGGGGATCTACGAGCAGTACTTC
j_gene: TRBJ1-1; v_gene: TRBV28; abundance: NA; d_gene: NA; CDR3aa: CASSLRLTEAFF; CDR3nt: TGTGCCAGCAGTTTACGGTTGACTGAAGCTTTCTTT
j_gene: TRBJ2-7; v_gene: TRBV30; abundance: NA; d_gene: TRBD1; CDR3aa: CAWMTKPGQGFYEQYF; CDR3nt: TGTGCCTGGATGACGAAACCGGGACAGGGATTCTACGAGCAGTACTTC
j_gene: TRBJ2-7; v_gene: TRBV14; abundance: NA; d_gene: NA; CDR3aa: CASSHTGSYEQYF; CDR3nt: TGTGCCAGCAGCCACACAGGGAGCTACGAGCAGTACTTC
j_gene: TRBJ2-4; v_gene: TRBV13; abundance: NA; d_gene: NA; CDR3aa: CASSLGWGQTKNIQYF; CDR3nt: TGTGCCAGCAGCTTAGGGTGGGGGCAAACCAAAAACATTCAGTACTTC
j_gene: TRBJ1-2; v_gene: TRBV28; abundance: NA; d_gene: TRBD1; CDR3aa: CASSYRGGNYGYTF; CDR3nt: TGTGCCAGCAGCTACAGGGGGGGTAACTATGGCTACACCTTC
j_gene: TRBJ2-7; v_gene: TRBV30; abundance: NA; d_gene: TRBD1; CDR3aa: CACQTGREQYF; CDR3nt: TGTGCCTGCCAGACAGGGCGCGAGCAGTACTTC
j_gene: TRBJ2-7; v_gene: TRBV28; abundance: NA; d_gene: NA; CDR3aa: CASSLPLGGYEQYF; CDR3nt: TGTGCCAGCAGTTTACCCCTGGGGGGTTACGAGCAGTACTTC
j_gene: TRBJ1-6; v_gene: TRBV6-1; abundance: few; d_gene: NA; CDR3aa: CASSETGSSYNSPLHF; CDR3nt: TGTGCCAGCAGTGAAACAGGGAGCTCCTATAATTCACCCCTCCACTTT
j_gene: TRBJ2-7; v_gene: TRBV10-2; abundance: NA; d_gene: NA; CDR3aa: CASSEVLQGPLYEQYF; CDR3nt: TGCGCCAGCAGTGAAGTTTTACAGGGCCCCCTCTACGAGCAGTACTTC
j_gene: TRBJ2-3; v_gene: TRBV28; abundance: NA; d_gene: NA; CDR3aa: CASITADRPTDTQYF; CDR3nt: TGTGCCAGCATTACCGCGGACAGACCCACAGATACGCAGTATTTT
j_gene: TRBJ2-5; v_gene: TRBV7-8; abundance: NA; d_gene: NA; CDR3aa: CASSLQGLQETQYF; CDR3nt: TGTGCTAGCAGCTTACAGGGCCTACAAGAGACCCAGTACTTC
j_gene: TRBJ2-1; v_gene: TRBV19; abundance: NA; d_gene: NA; CDR3aa: CASSIDLDWGGDEQFF; CDR3nt: TGTGCCAGTAGTATAGATCTGGACTGGGGGGGCGATGAGCAGTTCTTC
j_gene: TRBJ1-1; v_gene: TRBV6-5; abundance: NA; d_gene: NA; CDR3aa: CASSYLGTEAFF; CDR3nt: TGTGCCAGCAGTTACCTAGGCACTGAAGCTTTCTTT
j_gene: TRBJ2-7; v_gene: TRBV6-6; abundance: once; d_gene: NA; CDR3aa: CASSYYAGGANEQYF; CDR3nt: TGTGCCAGCAGTTACTACGCCGGGGGTGCCAACGAGCAGTACTTC
j_gene: TRBJ1-1; v_gene: TRBV4-1; abundance: NA; d_gene: TRBD1; CDR3aa: CASSRQGLNTEAFF; CDR3nt: TGCGCCAGCAGCCGACAGGGCCTGAACACTGAAGCTTTCTTT
j_gene: TRBJ2-4; v_gene: TRBV2; abundance: NA; d_gene: NA; CDR3aa: CASSEVLSGENIQYF; CDR3nt: TGTGCCAGCAGTGAGGTTCTTTCGGGGGAAAACATTCAGTACTTC
j_gene: TRBJ2-7; v_gene: TRBV7-8; abundance: NA; d_gene: TRBD1; CDR3aa: CASSLGQATYEQYF; CDR3nt: TGTGCCAGCAGCCTGGGACAGGCCACCTACGAGCAGTACTTC
j_gene: TRBJ2-5; v_gene: TRBV5-4; abundance: NA; d_gene: TRBD2; CDR3aa: CASSREAFSRGEETQYF; CDR3nt: TGTGCCAGCAGCCGCGAGGCCTTCTCGCGGGGGGAAGAGACCCAGTACTTC
j_gene: TRBJ1-6; v_gene: TRBV4-1; abundance: NA; d_gene: NA; CDR3aa: CASSLTGSSYNSPLHF; CDR3nt: TGCGCCAGCAGTCTTACAGGGAGCTCCTATAATTCACCCCTCCACTTT
j_gene: TRBJ1-6; v_gene: TRBV6-5; abundance: NA; d_gene: TRBD1; CDR3aa: CASNALDRANSPLHF; CDR3nt: TGTGCCAGCAACGCGCTGGACAGGGCCAATTCACCCCTCCACTTT
j_gene: TRBJ2-3; v_gene: TRBV4-1; abundance: NA; d_gene: TRBD2; CDR3aa: CASSQDWEGLTDTQYF; CDR3nt: TGCGCCAGCAGCCAAGATTGGGAGGGCCTGACAGATACGCAGTATTTT
j_gene: TRBJ2-7; v_gene: TRBV2; abundance: NA; d_gene: TRBD2; CDR3aa: CASSAGTSGYEQYF; CDR3nt: TGTGCCAGCAGTGCCGGGACTAGTGGTTACGAGCAGTACTTC
j_gene: TRBJ2-7; v_gene: TRBV11-1; abundance: NA; d_gene: NA; CDR3aa: CASSFQGDFFYEQYF; CDR3nt: TGTGCCAGCAGCTTCCAGGGGGACTTCTTCTACGAGCAGTACTTC
j_gene: TRBJ2-2; v_gene: TRBV5-4; abundance: NA; d_gene: TRBD1; CDR3aa: CASSLGTGRLFF; CDR3nt: TGTGCCAGCAGCTTGGGGACAGGTCGGCTGTTTTTT
j_gene: TRBJ1-1; v_gene: TRBV6-6; abundance: NA; d_gene: NA; CDR3aa: CASSQRQKNTEAFF; CDR3nt: TGTGCCAGCAGTCAGAGACAGAAGAACACTGAAGCTTTCTTT
j_gene: TRBJ1-1; v_gene: TRBV12-5; abundance: NA; d_gene: TRBD1; CDR3aa: CASGSPPSRDRITEAFF; CDR3nt: TGTGCTAGTGGGTCTCCCCCCAGCCGGGACAGGATCACTGAAGCTTTCTTT
j_gene: TRBJ2-7; v_gene: TRBV4-2; abundance: NA; d_gene: NA; CDR3aa: CASSQDRYEQYF; CDR3nt: TGTGCCAGCAGCCAAGATCGGTACGAGCAGTACTTC
j_gene: TRBJ1-2; v_gene: TRBV2; abundance: NA; d_gene: TRBD1; CDR3aa: CASSPGTGDGYTF; CDR3nt: TGTGCCAGCAGCCCAGGGACAGGAGATGGCTACACCTTC
j_gene: TRBJ1-6; v_gene: TRBV30; abundance: NA; d_gene: NA; CDR3aa: CAWRRVNSPLHF; CDR3nt: TGTGCCTGGAGGCGAGTTAATTCACCCCTCCACTTT
j_gene: TRBJ1-1; v_gene: TRBV5-1; abundance: NA; d_gene: TRBD1; CDR3aa: CASSSDRVVTEAFF; CDR3nt: TGCGCCAGCAGCTCGGACAGGGTTGTCACTGAAGCTTTCTTT
j_gene: TRBJ2-1; v_gene: TRBV14; abundance: NA; d_gene: NA; CDR3aa: CASSQQGGPYNEQFF; CDR3nt: TGTGCCAGCAGCCAACAAGGCGGCCCCTACAATGAGCAGTTCTTC
j_gene: TRBJ1-2; v_gene: TRBV29-1; abundance: NA; d_gene: TRBD1; CDR3aa: CSVGNRGLYGYTF; CDR3nt: TGCAGCGTTGGGAACAGGGGGCTCTATGGCTACACCTTC
j_gene: TRBJ2-1; v_gene: TRBV10-1; abundance: NA; d_gene: TRBD2; CDR3aa: CASTPGAGVGNEQFF; CDR3nt: TGCGCCAGCACCCCTGGGGCGGGAGTAGGTAATGAGCAGTTCTTC
j_gene: TRBJ2-2; v_gene: TRBV27; abundance: once; d_gene: NA; CDR3aa: CASSPLTNTGELFF; CDR3nt: TGTGCCAGCAGTCCGTTAACGAACACCGGGGAGCTGTTTTTT
j_gene: TRBJ1-5; v_gene: TRBV4-1; abundance: NA; d_gene: TRBD1; CDR3aa: CASSQEDRAVQPQHF; CDR3nt: TGCGCCAGCAGCCAAGAAGACAGGGCGGTTCAGCCCCAGCATTTT
j_gene: TRBJ2-7; v_gene: TRBV10-1; abundance: NA; d_gene: TRBD1; CDR3aa: CASSNPRTGGEQYF; CDR3nt: TGCGCCAGCAGTAACCCACGGACAGGCGGGGAGCAGTACTTC
j_gene: TRBJ1-4; v_gene: TRBV2; abundance: once; d_gene: TRBD1; CDR3aa: CASSEVRGAANEKLFF; CDR3nt: TGTGCCAGCAGTGAGGTCAGGGGGGCGGCTAATGAAAAACTGTTTTTT
j_gene: TRBJ2-7; v_gene: TRBV29-1; abundance: NA; d_gene: TRBD1; CDR3aa: CSVEGQGAYEQYF; CDR3nt: TGCAGCGTTGAAGGGCAGGGGGCCTACGAGCAGTACTTC
j_gene: TRBJ2-7; v_gene: TRBV5-1; abundance: NA; d_gene: TRBD1; CDR3aa: CASSSGQGDEQYF; CDR3nt: TGCGCCAGCAGCTCAGGACAGGGAGACGAGCAGTACTTC
j_gene: TRBJ1-2; v_gene: TRBV14; abundance: NA; d_gene: NA; CDR3aa: CASSLIGVGNYGYTF; CDR3nt: TGTGCCAGCAGCCTCATCGGGGTAGGAAACTATGGCTACACCTTC
j_gene: TRBJ1-1; v_gene: TRBV30; abundance: NA; d_gene: NA; CDR3aa: CAWSTGGSNPNTEAFF; CDR3nt: TGTGCCTGGAGTACCGGGGGGTCCAACCCGAACACTGAAGCTTTCTTT
j_gene: TRBJ1-2; v_gene: TRBV27; abundance: NA; d_gene: NA; CDR3aa: CASSSRGGRYGYTF; CDR3nt: TGTGCCAGCAGTTCTCGGGGAGGCCGTTATGGCTACACCTTC
j_gene: TRBJ1-1; v_gene: TRBV9; abundance: NA; d_gene: TRBD1; CDR3aa: CASSATGGDTEAFF; CDR3nt: TGTGCCAGCAGCGCAACAGGGGGAGACACTGAAGCTTTCTTT
j_gene: TRBJ2-1; v_gene: TRBV2; abundance: NA; d_gene: NA; CDR3aa: CASRTDSNEQFF; CDR3nt: TGTGCCAGCAGGACGGACTCCAATGAGCAGTTCTTC